This passage covers 11 T cell receptor beta chains from one sample sequenced in a study of liver allograft versus peripheral blood T cells (dated by TCRdb to 2020 to 2021). Study-wide context: T cell receptor repertoires present within transplanted livers were compared with repertoires in the peripheral blood of liver transplant recipients.

Sequencing took place on an Illumina MiSeq. TCRdb reanalyzed the raw reads on its own, using fastp at Q25 for trimming and MiXCR for clone calling, and kept in-frame beta chains. Duplicate CDR3 protein sequences are folded into a single record with the most common DNA and genes. This sample has approximately 3,500 distinct CDR3 sequences in its table, and approximately 16% of those were observed once. Of the sample, about 18% falls within the top ten clones. Receptor source: a human patient who had a liver transplant. Some T cells may be donor cells from the graft after a transplant.

A word on this clonotype: A clone one base away is much larger, so this may be a read error. The chain employs TRBV7-2 and TRBJ2-1; D not certain. There are 13 residues in the CDR3. The germline CDR1 and CDR2 sequences are SGHTA and FQGNSA. CDR3: CASKARGNNEKFF. In nucleotides, the CDR3 is TGTGCCAGCAAGGCTAGAGGTAACAATGAGAAGTTCTTC.

By share, this clonotype ranks as medium-sized (0.01 to 0.1%). The DNA of the CDR3 is TGCAGCGTTGAAATGCCAGAGCTCTACGAGCAGTACTTC. It translates to CSVEMPELYEQYF. This chain links TRBV29-1 with TRBJ2-7; no firm D call. Germline loops: CDR1 SQVTM, CDR2 ANQGSEA. V lost 2 bases and J lost 3, with 11 bases in between. The CDR3 runs to 13 residues.

This clonotype is labeled medium-sized (0.01 to 0.1%). The gene calls are TRBV6-6 and TRBJ1-5; a possible D gene is TRBD1 (5 bases). The CDR3 spans 13 residues. V was clipped by 9 bases and J by 2 bases, with 11 bases between them. The germline gives CDR1 MNHNY, CDR2 SVGAGI (reference sequence). DNA for the CDR3: TGTGCCAGTAGGGTGGGGGGCAATCAGCCCCAGCATTTT. Translated, it gives CASRVGGNQPQHF.

The sample holds many counts of this clonotype. The rearrangement links TRBV12-3 or TRBV12-4 to TRBJ2-2; 10 bases map to TRBD1. V was pared by 6 bases and J by 5 bases, with 6 bases of the junction left unmatched. This CDR3 region has 15 residues. The CDR3 DNA is TGTGCCAGCAGGTCCCGGGACAGGGGAACCGGGGAGCTGTTTTTT. Protein: CASRSRDRGTGELFF.

This clonotype is medium-sized. The chain recombines TRBV6-2 or TRBV6-3 with TRBJ1-4; possibly TRBD1 for D (5 bases). The V end lost 2 bases, the J end lost 0 bases, and 13 bases lay between the germline ends. Germline lookup yields CDR1 MNHEY and CDR2 SVGEGT. The CDR3 covers 17 residues. In DNA form, the CDR3 reads TGTGCCAGCAGTTACCCGGGACGATTCTCAACTAATGAAAAACTGTTTTTT. Protein sequence: CASSYPGRFSTNEKLFF.

This clonotype is labeled medium-sized. The chain employs TRBV28 and TRBJ1-3, with 8 bases that match TRBD1. This CDR3 spans 16 amino acids. Germline-derived CDR1 and CDR2 are MDHEN and SYDVKM. Trimming took 3 bases from V and 2 from J; bases not matched to a gene: 6. The CDR3 sequence is CASSFLAGGAGNTIYF. The CDR3 DNA follows: TGTGCCAGCAGTTTCTTGGCAGGGGGCGCTGGAAACACCATATATTTT.

This clonotype is termed medium-sized. V gene TRBV28 combines with J gene TRBJ2-7, with D perhaps matching TRBD1 (6 bases). Germline CDR1 is MDHEN and CDR2 is SYDVKM. Trimming took 3 bases from V and 2 from J, leaving 17 bases between them. CDR3 length equals 16 residues. Here the CDR3 reads CASSLDPGQKTYEQYF. The CDR3 nucleotides read TGTGCCAGCAGTTTGGACCCCGGACAGAAAACCTACGAGCAGTACTTC.

This clonotype is medium-sized within its sample. The V call is TRBV27, the J call TRBJ2-1, with 11 bases that match TRBD1. V was clipped by 3 bases and J by 6 bases; unmatched bases: 7. Germline lookup yields CDR1 MNHEY and CDR2 SMNVEV (reference sequence). The CDR3 loop spans 16 amino acids. The CDR3 here is CASSFGTGGTRNEQFF. The CDR3 coding sequence is TGTGCCAGCAGTTTTGGGACAGGGGGTACCCGCAATGAGCAGTTCTTC.

Sample share makes this clonotype medium-sized. V is TRBV6-1 and J is TRBJ1-1; the match to TRBD1 covers 8 bases. The CDR3 covers 19 residues. The germline CDR1 and CDR2 sequences are MNHNS and SASEGT. Trimming removed 5 bases from V and 1 base from J; junction bases left unmatched: 18. The CDR3 DNA sequence: TGTGCCAGCAGTCCGTCGTTTCGGGTGACAGGGGCACCGAACACTGAAGCTTTCTTT. Its protein is CASSPSFRVTGAPNTEAFF.

J is TRBJ1-1 and V is TRBV10-3; 9 nucleotides align to TRBD1. Germline V gene lookup returns CDR1 ENHRY and CDR2 SYGVKD. CDR3 length: 14 residues. V shed 4 bases, J shed 2 bases, and the junction held 2 bases outside the gene matches. CDR3 sequence reads: CAISVDRGNTEAFF. CDR3 bases: TGTGCCATCAGTGTGGACAGGGGAAACACTGAAGCTTTCTTT.

This clonotype turned up a few times. The chain has TRBV27 and TRBJ1-2; D unclear. The CDR3 runs to 14 residues. Germline V lookup: CDR1 MNHEY, CDR2 SMNVEV (reference sequence). Trimming stripped 3 bases from V and 6 bases from J, with 14 bases between. CDR3 sequence: CASSFRPSVDGYTF. CDR3 nucleotides: TGTGCCAGCAGTTTTCGGCCGTCGGTGGATGGCTACACCTTC.